Sequencing of this T cell receptor beta chain was carried out in a study of type 1 and type 2 diabetes patients. Looking at the study overall: T cells were magnetically sorted from PBMCs as CD4+ or CD8+ subsets. The study's findings and limits: Between type 2 diabetes and control samples, V and J usage averaged around 0.97 correlation. Groups were not age- or gender-matched, which may bias interpretation. Some expanded clones seen only in T1D might occur in additional T2D or control samples.

Germline CDR1 is MGHDK and CDR2 is SYGVNS. This CDR3 comprises 15 residues. PCR was run on genomic DNA. The TCR beta CDR3 region was amplified using 30 forward and 13 reverse primers. TCRdb re-called the multiplex PCR reads through MiXCR, storing one row per CDR3 protein. Among 250,000 to 300,000 distinct CDR3 sequences listed, roughly 50% were seen once. As for this clonotype: Its cognate antigen is unknown.

Sequenced material: peripheral blood mononuclear cells (PBMCs). This sequence was found in a man younger than 35 with type 2 diabetes. The chain joins TRBV25-1 to TRBJ2-5; TRBD2 agrees at 8 bases. The J call may be mistaken, given a closer DNA end match to TRBJ2-7. The CDR3 reads CASSEGGAGGYEQYF. The CDR3 DNA reads TGTGCCAGCAGTGAGGGGGGCGCGGGAGGCTACGAGCAGTACTTC.